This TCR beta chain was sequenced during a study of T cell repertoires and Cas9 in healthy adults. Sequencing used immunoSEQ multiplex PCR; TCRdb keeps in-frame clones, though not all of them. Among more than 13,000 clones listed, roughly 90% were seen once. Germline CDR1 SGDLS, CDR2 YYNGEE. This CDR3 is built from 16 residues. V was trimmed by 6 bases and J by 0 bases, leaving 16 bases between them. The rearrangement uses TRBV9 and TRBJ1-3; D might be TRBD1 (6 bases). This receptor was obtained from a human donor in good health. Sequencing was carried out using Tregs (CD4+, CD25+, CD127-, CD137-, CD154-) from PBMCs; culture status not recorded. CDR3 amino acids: CASTRGPGGSGNTIYF. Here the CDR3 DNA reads TGTGCCAGCACCCGGGGGCCTGGGGGCTCTGGAAACACCATATATTTT.